This TCR beta chain emerged from a study of T-cell reconstitution after alpha-beta-depleted transplantation in children. Judged by abundance, this clonotype is large. Construction of the TCRbeta library involved unique molecular identifiers. From the PCR reads, TCRdb called clonotypes with MiXCR, one entry per CDR3 protein. There are 5,000 to 7,500 distinct CDR3 sequences in the sample; roughly 10% occur only once, and more than 20% lies in the top ten. This CDR3 comprises 13 residues. V was shortened by 7 bases and J by 0 bases, with 10 bases between the two germline ends. CDR1 SGHTA and CDR2 FQGNSA come from the germline V gene.

This sequence originates from a child younger than two who had a stem cell transplant for acute myeloid leukemia, so the T cells may come from the graft donor. The genes are TRBV7-2 and TRBJ2-7; no clear D. The material was PBMCs, mostly from graft donor cells, obtained 180 days after TCRalphabeta/CD19-depleted stem cell transplant. The chain's CDR3 is CASTPALSYEQYF. The CDR3 region has the DNA TGTGCCAGCACCCCCGCACTCTCCTACGAGCAGTACTTC.